This TCR beta chain came from a study of tumor-infiltrating lymphocytes in primary liver carcinoma. Study conclusions and caveats: Only about 8-25% of top clones were detected in all five tumor regions. Tumors and blood were compared for top-250-clone fraction, and tumors had the significantly higher value (p = 0.039).

Total RNA amounting to 500 ng was the source from which TCR beta cDNA was made with a constant-region primer. What produced the TCR beta libraries was three nested multiplex PCR rounds using slightly modified ARM-PCR. With TRBV1-TRBV30 forward primers and a C-beta reverse primer, the first two PCR rounds were run for around 10 cycles each. TCRdb ran MiXCR on the multiplex PCR reads and lists one entry per CDR3 protein. The sample lists approximately 110,000 distinct CDR3 sequences, less than 80% seen once, with 9.3% in the top ten. It was from around 18-30 mg of unsorted bulk tissue that RNA and DNA were co-extracted. Cases comprised patients with primary liver carcinoma who received surgical resection. The patients, who had chronic HBV infection, were treatment-naive (untreated). CDR3 size: 14 residues. Deletions cut 3 bases from V and 8 bases from J, with 16 bases between. Germline CDR1 SQVTM, CDR2 ANQGSEA.

This clonotype was counted at least ten times. Its antigen is not known. The specimen sequenced was liver tumor tissue from sampling region 1. Described subset: tumor region T1, superior pole. This sequence originates from a woman aged 55-69 years with primary liver carcinoma and hepatitis B virus infection. The V and J genes are TRBV29-1 and TRBJ2-2, with D perhaps TRBD1 (6 bases). The CDR3 DNA is TGCAGCGTTGAGAAGTTACAGGGCAAAGGGGAGCTGTTTTTT. Residues: CSVEKLQGKGELFF.